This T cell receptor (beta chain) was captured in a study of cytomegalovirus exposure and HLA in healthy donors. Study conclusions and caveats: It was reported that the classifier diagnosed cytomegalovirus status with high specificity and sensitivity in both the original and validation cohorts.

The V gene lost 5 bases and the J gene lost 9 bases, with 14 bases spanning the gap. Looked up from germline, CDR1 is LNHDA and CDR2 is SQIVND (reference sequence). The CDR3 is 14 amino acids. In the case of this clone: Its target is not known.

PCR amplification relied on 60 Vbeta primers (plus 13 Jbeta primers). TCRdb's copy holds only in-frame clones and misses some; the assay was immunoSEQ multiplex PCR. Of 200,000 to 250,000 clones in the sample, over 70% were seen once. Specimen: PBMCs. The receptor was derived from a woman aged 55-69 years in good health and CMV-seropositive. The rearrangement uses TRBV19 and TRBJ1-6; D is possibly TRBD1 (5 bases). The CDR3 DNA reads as TGTGCCAGTAGTGGAGCAGGGATGGGTTCACCCCTCCACTTT. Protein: CASSGAGMGSPLHF.